A single sample gave rise to the 4 T cell receptor beta chains below, sequenced in a study of cytomegalovirus exposure and HLA in healthy donors. PCR involved 60 Vbeta and 13 Jbeta primers. Clones were read by immunoSEQ multiplex PCR, and TCRdb kept only the in-frame ones, dropping some. The sample has tens of thousands of clones; 65% to 80% are singletons. Sequencing used PBMCs. The receptors were sampled from a woman in her 50s in good health and CMV-seropositive.

This clone was recorded once. The rearrangement joins TRBV7-6 to TRBJ1-1, with D tentatively TRBD1 (6 bases). V lost 1 base to trimming and J lost 3 bases, with 9 bases between them. The CDR3 is 14 residues long. Germline V gene data show CDR1 as SGHVS and CDR2 as FNYEAQ. The DNA for the CDR3 is TGTGCCAGCAGCTTAGTAGGGGGAGACACTGAAGCTTTCTTT. This translates into CASSLVGGDTEAFF.

V is TRBV10-3 and J is TRBJ2-4, with D perhaps TRBD2 (6 bases). The V and J ends lost 8 bases and 3 bases respectively, with 20 bases between them. The CDR3 runs 16 residues. Germline assignment: CDR1 ENHRY and CDR2 SYGVKD. The CDR3 DNA reads TGTGCCATCGGTTCAGGGACTCAGGGAGGCAAAAACATTCAGTACTTC. This encodes CAIGSGTQGGKNIQYF.

This chain connects TRBV21-1 to TRBJ2-7; no DNA check was done on the table's D call, TRBD2. TRBV21-1 is classified as a pseudogene. The CDR3 is 16 amino acids. In nucleotides, the CDR3 is TGTGCCAGCAGCAAAAAAGGAGGGACGGGCTCCTACGAGCAGTACTTC. This gives the protein CASSKKGGTGSYEQYF.

This clone was detected once. The genes are TRBV4-3 and TRBJ1-5; a possible D gene is TRBD1 (6 bases). V was cut by 4 bases and J by 7 bases, with 17 bases left in between. This CDR3 spans 15 amino acids. Germline CDR1 and CDR2: LGHNA and YSLEER. The CDR3 spells CASSRKFAGAQPQHF. The CDR3 DNA sequence: TGCGCCAGCAGCCGCAAATTCGCAGGGGCCCAGCCCCAGCATTTT.